This T cell receptor (beta chain) derives from a study of cytomegalovirus exposure and HLA in healthy donors. Whole-study findings and limits: Roughly uniform sequencing depth across donors was assumed, possibly incorrectly. In a later analysis, a missense DCLRE1C variant was linked to TCR beta V- and J-gene trimming.

The CDR3 spans 18 residues. CDR1 and CDR2 from the germline V gene are KGHSH and LQKENI. V was trimmed by 0 bases and J by 6 bases, leaving 21 bases between them. A note on this clone: Its specificity is not known.

In the PCR, 60 Vbeta and 13 Jbeta primers were used. Assay: immunoSEQ multiplex PCR; the TCRdb copy retains only in-frame clones and omits some. Of 95,000 or so clones listed, around 79% are singletons. The chain joins TRBV18 to TRBJ2-1; a possible D gene is TRBD1 (7 bases). This TCR was sampled from a woman aged 40 to 50 in good health and CMV-seronegative. The sequenced sample was PBMCs. This CDR3 reads CASSPPVPRQGGLNEQFF. CDR3 coding DNA: TGTGCCAGCTCACCACCCGTACCCCGACAGGGAGGACTCAATGAGCAGTTCTTC.